The T cell receptor beta chain under discussion was sequenced for a study of tissue T cells after allogeneic stem cell transplantation. Clones were read by immunoSEQ multiplex PCR, and TCRdb kept only the in-frame ones, dropping some. Of about 5,800 clones in the sample, 40% to 60% are singletons; the top ten hold over 35%. Time point denoted: mouse harvest day 14 after allogeneic transplant. Mouse grafts combined 10^7 T-cell-depleted bone marrow cells with 10^6 splenic CD5+ T cells. B6 (H2b) cells into BALB/c (H2d) mice; tissues taken at day 7 or 14. Germline V gene sequence: CDR1 KGHPV, CDR2 FQNQEV (reference sequence). With 5 bases removed from V and 0 bases from J, the gap between germline ends came to 5 bases. The CDR3 consists of 13 residues. Findings and limits, study-wide: Only a limited share of tissue TCRs appeared in blood or spleen. Shared clones across patients were few; motif clustering revealed tissue-specific shared signatures.

This clone was seen a handful of times. What it recognizes is unknown. Genes here carry mouse names. The sequence runs out 1 residue before the end of the CDR3; the remainder is reconstructed from the germline J gene. The sequencing sample was made of gut tissue. The sequence derives from a female BALB/c mouse given C57BL/6 T cells with graft-versus-host disease after an allogeneic hematopoietic cell transplant. J is TRBJ2-1 and V is TRBV26; D not resolved. CDR3 bases read: TGTGCCAGCAGTTCGGATAACTATGCTGAGCAGTTC. Protein: CASSSDNYAEQF. Given in full, the CDR3 is CASSSDNYAEQFF.